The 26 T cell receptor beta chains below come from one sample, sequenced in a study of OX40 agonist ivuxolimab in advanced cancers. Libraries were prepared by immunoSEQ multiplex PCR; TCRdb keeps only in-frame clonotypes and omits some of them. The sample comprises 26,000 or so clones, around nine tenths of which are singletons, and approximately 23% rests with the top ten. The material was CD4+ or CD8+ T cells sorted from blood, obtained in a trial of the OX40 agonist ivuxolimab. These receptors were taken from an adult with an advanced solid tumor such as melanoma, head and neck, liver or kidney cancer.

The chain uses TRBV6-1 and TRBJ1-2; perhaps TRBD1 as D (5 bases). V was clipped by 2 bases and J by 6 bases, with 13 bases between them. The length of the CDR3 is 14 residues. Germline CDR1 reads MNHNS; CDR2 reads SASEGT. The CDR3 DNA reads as TGTGCCAGCAGTGAAATGGGGGGTCTCGATGGCTACACCTTC. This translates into CASSEMGGLDGYTF.

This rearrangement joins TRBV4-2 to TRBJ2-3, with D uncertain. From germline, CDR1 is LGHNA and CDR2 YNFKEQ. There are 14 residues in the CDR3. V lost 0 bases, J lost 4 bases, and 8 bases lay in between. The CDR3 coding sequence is TGTGCCAGCAGCCAAGATTTTCTGGCAGATACGCAGTATTTT. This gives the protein CASSQDFLADTQYF.

CDR3 DNA sequence: TGCGCCAGCAGCTTGGCGGGGGGATATAGTGAGCAGTTCTTC. Amino acid sequence: CASSLAGGYSEQFF. This chain joins TRBV5-1 and TRBJ2-1, with 7 bases lining up with TRBD2. This CDR3 spans 14 amino acids. V lost 0 bases to trimming and J lost 9 bases; unmatched junction nucleotides: 6. Germline values: CDR1 SGHRS, CDR2 YFSETQ.

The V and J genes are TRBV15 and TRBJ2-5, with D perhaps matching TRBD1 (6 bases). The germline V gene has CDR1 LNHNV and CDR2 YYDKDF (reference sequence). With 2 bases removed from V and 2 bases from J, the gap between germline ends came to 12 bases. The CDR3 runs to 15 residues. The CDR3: CATSRPGDMQETQYF. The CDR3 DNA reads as TGTGCCACCAGCAGACCAGGGGACATGCAAGAGACCCAGTACTTC.

The CDR3 loop is CASSVEQSAYEQYF. The CDR3, as DNA: TGTGCCAGCAGCGTAGAACAGTCCGCCTACGAGCAGTACTTC. V and J are TRBV9 and TRBJ2-7; no clear D gene. V lost 0 bases, J lost 2 bases, and 9 bases lay in between. CDR3 size: 14 residues. Germline V gives CDR1 SGDLS, CDR2 YYNGEE.

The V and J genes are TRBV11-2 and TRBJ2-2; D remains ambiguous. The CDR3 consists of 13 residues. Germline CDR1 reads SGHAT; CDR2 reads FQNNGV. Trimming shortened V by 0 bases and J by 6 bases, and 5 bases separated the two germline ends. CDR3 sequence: CASSLDKAGELFF. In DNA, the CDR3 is TGTGCCAGCAGCTTAGATAAGGCCGGGGAGCTGTTTTTT.

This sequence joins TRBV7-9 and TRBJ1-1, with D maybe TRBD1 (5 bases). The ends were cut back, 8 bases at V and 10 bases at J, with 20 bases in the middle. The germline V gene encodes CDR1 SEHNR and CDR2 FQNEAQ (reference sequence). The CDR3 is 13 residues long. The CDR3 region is CASSPAGGERAFF. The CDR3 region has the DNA TGTGCCAGCTCTCCAGCGGGGGGTGAGAGAGCTTTCTTT.

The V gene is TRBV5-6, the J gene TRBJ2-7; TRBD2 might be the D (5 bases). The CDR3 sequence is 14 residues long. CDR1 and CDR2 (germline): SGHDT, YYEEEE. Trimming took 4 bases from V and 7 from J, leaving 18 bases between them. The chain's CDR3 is CASSPRTGFGEQYF. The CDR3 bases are TGTGCCAGCAGCCCGCGGACTGGCTTTGGAGAGCAGTACTTC.

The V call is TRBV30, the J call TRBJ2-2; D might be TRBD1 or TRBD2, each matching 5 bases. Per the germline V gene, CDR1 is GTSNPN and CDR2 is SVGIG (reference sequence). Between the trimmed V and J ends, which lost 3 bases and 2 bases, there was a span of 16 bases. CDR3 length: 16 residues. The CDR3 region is CAWSWGSGSNTGELFF. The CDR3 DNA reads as TGTGCCTGGAGCTGGGGGAGTGGGAGCAACACCGGGGAGCTGTTTTTT.

The CDR3 here is CASSLWRGPYSNQPQHF. The CDR3 nucleotides are TGTGCCAGCAGCTTATGGAGGGGACCTTATAGCAATCAGCCCCAGCATTTT. The rearrangement joins TRBV7-2 to TRBJ1-5, with D perhaps TRBD1 (5 bases). Germline CDR1 and CDR2: SGHTA and FQGNSA. Trimming took 2 bases from V and 0 from J, leaving 14 bases between them. The length of the CDR3 is 17 residues.

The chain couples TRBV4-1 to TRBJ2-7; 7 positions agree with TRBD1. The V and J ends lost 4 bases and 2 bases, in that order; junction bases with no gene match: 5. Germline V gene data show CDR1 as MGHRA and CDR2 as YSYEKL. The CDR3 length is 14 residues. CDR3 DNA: TGCGCCAGCAGCCCAGTACAGGGGCCCTACGAGCAGTACTTC. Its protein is CASSPVQGPYEQYF.

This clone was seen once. CDR3 protein: CASSEEVAVSVDTQYF. The CDR3 nucleotides read TGTGCCAGCAGTGAAGAAGTGGCGGTGAGTGTAGATACGCAGTATTTT. The chain is built from TRBV6-1 and TRBJ2-3; D gene ambiguous. The CDR3 loop spans 16 amino acids. Between the trimmed V and J ends, which lost 1 base and 5 bases, there was a span of 16 bases. Germline CDR1 reads MNHNS; CDR2 reads SASEGT.

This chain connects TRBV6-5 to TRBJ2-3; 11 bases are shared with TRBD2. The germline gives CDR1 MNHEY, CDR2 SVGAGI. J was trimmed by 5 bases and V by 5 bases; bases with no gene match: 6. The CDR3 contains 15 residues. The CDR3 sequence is CASSKLAGAGDTQYF. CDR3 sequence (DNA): TGTGCCAGCAGTAAACTAGCGGGAGCCGGAGATACGCAGTATTTT.

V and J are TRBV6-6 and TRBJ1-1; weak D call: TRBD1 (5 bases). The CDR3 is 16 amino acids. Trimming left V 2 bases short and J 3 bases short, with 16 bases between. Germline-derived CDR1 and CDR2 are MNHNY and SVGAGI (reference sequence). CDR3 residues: CASSYETGGKDTEAFF. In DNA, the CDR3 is TGTGCCAGCAGTTACGAGACGGGGGGAAAGGACACTGAAGCTTTCTTT.

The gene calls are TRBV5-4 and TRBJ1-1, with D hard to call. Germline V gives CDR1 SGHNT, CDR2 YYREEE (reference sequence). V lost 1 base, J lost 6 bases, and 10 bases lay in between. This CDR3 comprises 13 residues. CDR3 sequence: CASSLLGNPEAFF. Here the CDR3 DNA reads TGTGCCAGCAGCTTGTTAGGGAATCCTGAAGCTTTCTTT.

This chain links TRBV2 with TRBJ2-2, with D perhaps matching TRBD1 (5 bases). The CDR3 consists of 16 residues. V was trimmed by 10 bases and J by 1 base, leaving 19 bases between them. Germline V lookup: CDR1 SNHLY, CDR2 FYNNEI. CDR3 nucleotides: TGTGCCACCCAAAGAATCGCCCAGGGGAACACCGGGGAGCTGTTTTTT. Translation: CATQRIAQGNTGELFF.

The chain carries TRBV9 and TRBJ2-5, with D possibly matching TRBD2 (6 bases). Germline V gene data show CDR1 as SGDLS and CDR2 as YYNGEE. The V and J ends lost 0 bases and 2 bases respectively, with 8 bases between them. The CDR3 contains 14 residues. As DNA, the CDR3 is TGTGCCAGCAGCGTAGCGGGACTGCAAGAGACCCAGTACTTC. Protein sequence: CASSVAGLQETQYF.

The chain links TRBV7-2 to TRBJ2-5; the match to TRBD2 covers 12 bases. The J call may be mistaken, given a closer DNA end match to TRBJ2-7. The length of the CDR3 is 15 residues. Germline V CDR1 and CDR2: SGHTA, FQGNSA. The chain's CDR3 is CASSARTSGKYEQYF. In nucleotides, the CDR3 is TGTGCCAGCAGCGCCAGGACTAGCGGGAAATACGAGCAGTACTTC.

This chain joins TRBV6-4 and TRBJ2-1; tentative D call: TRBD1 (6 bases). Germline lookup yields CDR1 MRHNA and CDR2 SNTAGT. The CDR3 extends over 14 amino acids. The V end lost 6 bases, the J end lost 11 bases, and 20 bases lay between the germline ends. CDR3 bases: TGTGCCAGCAGCCCACAGGACAGCCAACACCAGCAGTTCTTC. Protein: CASSPQDSQHQQFF.

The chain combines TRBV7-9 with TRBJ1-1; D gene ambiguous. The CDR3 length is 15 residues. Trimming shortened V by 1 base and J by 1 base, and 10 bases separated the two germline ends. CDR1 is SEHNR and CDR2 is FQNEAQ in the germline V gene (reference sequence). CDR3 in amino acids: CASSLDREGNTEAFF. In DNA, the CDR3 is TGTGCCAGCAGCTTAGACCGGGAGGGGAACACTGAAGCTTTCTTT.

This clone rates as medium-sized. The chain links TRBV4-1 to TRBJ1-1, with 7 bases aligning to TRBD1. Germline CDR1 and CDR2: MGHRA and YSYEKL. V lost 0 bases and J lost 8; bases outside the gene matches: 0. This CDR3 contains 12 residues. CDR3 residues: CASSQEQGEAFF. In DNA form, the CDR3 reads TGCGCCAGCAGCCAAGAACAGGGGGAAGCTTTCTTT.

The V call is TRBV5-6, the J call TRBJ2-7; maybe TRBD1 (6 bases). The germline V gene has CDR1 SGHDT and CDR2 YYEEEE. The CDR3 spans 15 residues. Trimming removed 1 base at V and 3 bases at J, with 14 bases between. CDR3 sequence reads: CASSLIWAGDYEQYF. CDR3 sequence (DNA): TGTGCCAGCAGCTTGATCTGGGCAGGGGACTACGAGCAGTACTTC. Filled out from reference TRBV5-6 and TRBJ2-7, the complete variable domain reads DAGVTQSPTHLIKTRGQQVTLRCSPKSGHDTVSWYQQALGQGPQFIFQYYEEEERQRGNFPDRFSGHQFPNYSSELNVNALLLGDSALYLCASSLIWAGDYEQYFGPGTRLTVT.

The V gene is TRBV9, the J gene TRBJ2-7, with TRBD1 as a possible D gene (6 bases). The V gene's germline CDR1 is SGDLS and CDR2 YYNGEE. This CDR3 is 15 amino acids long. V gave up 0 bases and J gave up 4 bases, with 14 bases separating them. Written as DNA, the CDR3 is TGTGCCAGCAGCGTAGAGGGATCAGGGGAGTACGAGCAGTACTTC. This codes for CASSVEGSGEYEQYF.

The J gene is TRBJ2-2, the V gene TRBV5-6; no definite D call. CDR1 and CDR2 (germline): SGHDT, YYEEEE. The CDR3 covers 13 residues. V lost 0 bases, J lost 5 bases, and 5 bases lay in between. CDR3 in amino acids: CASSLVVTGELFF. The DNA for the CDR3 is TGTGCCAGCAGCTTGGTGGTTACCGGGGAGCTGTTTTTT.

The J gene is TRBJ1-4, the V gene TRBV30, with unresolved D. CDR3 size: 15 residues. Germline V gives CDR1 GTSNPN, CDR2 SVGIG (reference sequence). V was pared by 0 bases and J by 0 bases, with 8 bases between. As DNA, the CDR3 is TGTGCCTGGAGTGTCCTAACTGCAACTAATGAAAAACTGTTTTTT. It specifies CAWSVLTATNEKLFF.

The CDR3 coding sequence is TGTGCCAGCAGTTTACGAGGGGCTAGCGGGAGGGCCTATGAGCAGTTCTTC. Translating it yields CASSLRGASGRAYEQFF. The chain carries TRBV28 and TRBJ2-1, with 12 bases identical to TRBD2. With V trimmed by 2 bases and J by 8 bases, 10 bases remained unmatched. The CDR3 runs to 17 residues. Germline loops: CDR1 MDHEN, CDR2 SYDVKM.